The 17 T cell receptor beta chains in this list originate from one sample, sequenced in a study of glioma-infiltrating T cells after dendritic cell vaccination (dated by TCRdb to the mid-2010s). Sample time point, as interpreted from the label and publication: after dendritic cell vaccination, including at tumor progression/relapse. Libraries were constructed by the immunoSEQ multiplex PCR assay. Entries here come from immuneACCESS through TCRdb and include only in-frame sequences with V and J called. Some clones fail to appear in such tables; in the studies checked, an unresolved V gene covers under half of the shortfall, and the cause of the remainder is unknown. Present in this sample are some 58,000 clones, approximately 87% of which were seen just once. Of the sample, just under 9% falls within the top ten clones. The sequencing used blood, collected after dendritic cell vaccination. The receptors originated from a human donor with glioblastoma.

This rearrangement joins TRBV25-1 to TRBJ2-5; TRBD2 matches at 12 bases. This CDR3 has 16 residues. Germline trimming cut 4 bases from V and 2 bases from J; bases unmatched to any gene: 5. Per the germline V gene, CDR1 is MGHDK and CDR2 is SYGVNS. This CDR3 reads CASSAPLAGGQETQYF. DNA of the CDR3: TGTGCCAGCAGTGCTCCACTAGCGGGGGGACAAGAGACCCAGTACTTC.

The chain combines TRBV5-4 with TRBJ2-5; 7 bases are shared with TRBD1. Trimming removed 4 bases from V and 5 bases from J; junction bases left unmatched: 8. The CDR3 spans 14 residues. Germline lookup yields CDR1 SGHNT and CDR2 YYREEE (reference sequence). The CDR3 here is CASSPRQGWETQYF. The CDR3, as DNA: TGTGCCAGCAGCCCCAGACAGGGTTGGGAGACCCAGTACTTC.

V gene TRBV2 combines with J gene TRBJ2-7; tentative D call: TRBD1 (6 bases). Germline V gives CDR1 SNHLY, CDR2 FYNNEI. The CDR3 has 15 residues. V lost 6 bases, J lost 0 bases, and 15 bases lay in between. The CDR3 sequence: CASSLQGPSSYEQYF. The CDR3 DNA sequence: TGTGCCAGCAGCTTACAGGGTCCGAGCTCCTACGAGCAGTACTTC.

The chain carries TRBV5-1 and TRBJ2-5; 8 bases align to TRBD2. CDR3 length equals 15 residues. CDR1 is SGHRS, CDR2 YFSETQ, per germline. Trimming at V came to 4 bases and at J to 5 bases, leaving 10 bases not matched to a gene. This CDR3 is CASSLRTGGVETQYF. DNA for the CDR3: TGCGCCAGCAGCCTGCGGACGGGAGGGGTGGAGACCCAGTACTTC.

This clone was picked up one time. This chain joins TRBV6-5 and TRBJ2-7; 11 nucleotides agree with TRBD2. This CDR3 contains 13 residues. Trimming at V came to 6 bases and at J to 2 bases, leaving 0 bases not matched to a gene. Germline loops: CDR1 MNHEY, CDR2 SVGAGI. CDR3 region: CASRLAGAYEQYF. The DNA for the CDR3 is TGTGCCAGCAGACTAGCGGGGGCCTACGAGCAGTACTTC.

This clone was seen a single time. The CDR3 region has the DNA TGTGCCAGCAGTCCACGGACAGGCGGCTACGAGCAGTACTTC. Translating gives CASSPRTGGYEQYF. J is TRBJ2-7 and V is TRBV27; 7 bases are a match to TRBD1. Germline V gene data show CDR1 as MNHEY and CDR2 as SMNVEV (reference sequence). The CDR3 sequence is 14 residues long. Trimming removed 5 bases from V and 3 bases from J; junction bases left unmatched: 7.

The V call is TRBV9, the J call TRBJ2-1; D is undetermined. V shed 1 base and J shed 9 bases, with 17 bases lying between them. CDR1 is SGDLS, CDR2 YYNGEE, per germline. The CDR3 spans 15 residues. CDR3 sequence reads: CASSVNSRALGEQFF. In DNA form, the CDR3 reads TGTGCCAGCAGCGTAAACAGTCGTGCCTTGGGTGAGCAGTTCTTC.

This clone was detected once. The V gene is TRBV4-2, the J gene TRBJ1-4, with 8 bases matching TRBD1. CDR1 is LGHNA and CDR2 is YNFKEQ in the germline V gene. The CDR3 contains 17 residues. Trimming removed 4 bases from V and 8 bases from J; junction bases left unmatched: 15. CDR3 loop: CASSPGTGPLFEEKLFF. Here the CDR3 DNA reads TGTGCCAGCAGCCCCGGGACAGGTCCCTTGTTTGAAGAAAAACTGTTTTTT.

The rearrangement uses TRBV9 and TRBJ2-1; 10 positions agree with TRBD2. This CDR3 has 15 residues. The V gene end was trimmed by 3 bases and the J gene end by 8 bases; junction bases not matched to a gene: 8. CDR1 SGDLS and CDR2 YYNGEE come from the germline V gene. Here the CDR3 DNA reads TGTGCCAGCAGCGACACTAGCGGGGCGGGTGATGAGCAGTTCTTC. Encoded protein: CASSDTSGAGDEQFF.

This chain links TRBV5-1 with TRBJ2-1; 10 bases agree with TRBD2. In germline, CDR1 is SGHRS, CDR2 YFSETQ. Trimming at V came to 7 bases and at J to 8 bases, leaving 15 bases not matched to a gene. The CDR3 covers 16 residues. The CDR3 reads CASRQQVAGGGDEQFF. CDR3 bases: TGCGCCAGCCGCCAGCAGGTAGCGGGGGGCGGGGATGAGCAGTTCTTC.

The rearrangement links TRBV9 to TRBJ2-2; 11 nucleotides align to TRBD2. The CDR3 spans 17 residues. V shed 4 bases, J shed 7 bases, and the junction held 12 bases outside the gene matches. Germline assignment: CDR1 SGDLS and CDR2 YYNGEE. This chain's CDR3 is CASSPYSSGGFSGELFF. DNA for the CDR3: TGTGCCAGCAGCCCCTACTCTAGCGGGGGGTTCAGCGGGGAGCTGTTTTTT. The entire variable domain, with the rest obtained from reference TRBV9 and TRBJ2-2, is as follows: DSGVTQTPKHLITATGQRVTLRCSPRSGDLSVYWYQQSLDQGLQFLIQYYNGEERAKGNILERFSAQQFPDLHSELNLSSLELGDSALYFCASSPYSSGGFSGELFFGEGSRLTVL.

Details on this clone: Other DNA variants within this sample encode the same CDR3. This chain joins TRBV25-1 and TRBJ1-6, with unresolved D. V was clipped by 1 base and J by 13 bases, with 20 bases between them. Germline CDR1 is MGHDK and CDR2 is SYGVNS. The CDR3 loop spans 16 amino acids. CDR3 coding DNA: TGTGCCAGCAGTGAATGGATGGCCGGGGTGGGCTCCCCCCTCCACTTT. Translation: CASSEWMAGVGSPLHF.

With respect to this clone: Germline and junction disagree at one end, which may indicate a read error. The chain links TRBV7-7 to TRBJ2-5; 15 bases agree with TRBD2. This CDR3 has 16 residues. In germline, CDR1 is SSHAT, CDR2 FNYEAQ (reference sequence). DNA of the CDR3: TGTGCTAGCAGCTCGGGACTAGCGGGGGGCCAAGAGACCCAGTACTTC. This translates into CASSSGLAGGQETQYF.

This chain links TRBV6-5 with TRBJ2-3; 7 bases align to TRBD2. Germline CDR1 and CDR2: MNHEY and SVGAGI. The CDR3 sequence is 15 residues long. V was clipped by 5 bases and J by 3 bases; unmatched bases: 8. CDR3 loop: CASSAGRGRTDTQYF. DNA for the CDR3: TGTGCCAGCAGTGCTGGGAGGGGCCGGACAGATACGCAGTATTTT.

The V gene is TRBV27, the J gene TRBJ1-4; D is uncertain. The CDR3 spans 16 residues. Trimming took off 1 base at V and 7 bases at J, with 16 bases between the two ends. Germline V CDR1 and CDR2: MNHEY, SMNVEV (reference sequence). CDR3 loop: CASSLWVGDSGEKLFF. CDR3 bases: TGTGCCAGCAGTTTATGGGTCGGGGATTCAGGTGAAAAACTGTTTTTT.

This clone appeared a single time. The chain employs TRBV11-2 and TRBJ2-1; 8 bases line up with TRBD1. V shed 4 bases and J 6 bases; nucleotides not matched to a gene: 8. This CDR3 has 15 amino acids. Germline-derived CDR1 and CDR2 are SGHAT and FQNNGV. DNA for the CDR3: TGTGCCAGCAGCTGGAAGACAGGGGTGGGCAATGAGCAGTTCTTC. Translation gives CASSWKTGVGNEQFF.

The chain combines TRBV10-3 with TRBJ2-1, with 8 positions matching TRBD1. This CDR3 has 13 residues. V lost 7 bases and J lost 6; bases outside the gene matches: 5. The germline V gene has CDR1 ENHRY and CDR2 SYGVKD. The CDR3 DNA sequence: TGTGCCATCAACGAGGACAGGGCCAATGAGCAGTTCTTC. It translates to CAINEDRANEQFF.